The 15 T cell receptor beta chains presented below share a single source sample, sequenced in a study of response to subunit inactivated influenza vaccine (dated by TCRdb to 2017 to 2018). The library was obtained by RT-PCR. TCRdb lists the instrument as Illumina HiSeq 2500. Using fastp trimming at Q25 and MiXCR clonotype assembly, TCRdb reanalyzed the public sequencing data and kept in-frame beta chains. Here each entry gathers all rows of one CDR3 protein and keeps the most common genes and DNA. Counted in this sample were hundreds of thousands of distinct CDR3 sequences; roughly 12% of them appeared once. The ten largest clones take up 9.5% to 12% of the sample. This sample was shared with a second study, whose subject was T cells expressing NK-cell markers. The second investigation adds: TCR beta cDNA libraries were prepared using 5'RACE template switching, which introduced a universal primer site and unique molecular identifiers.

This material consisted of PBMCs from blood, taken on the day of vaccination. The receptors originated from a man aged 50 or older who received an inactivated influenza vaccine. Donor details come from another sample of the same person, matched by shared clones.

The chain is built from TRBV25-1 and TRBJ2-3, with TRBD1 identical over 10 bases. This CDR3 comprises 15 residues. Unmatched junction bases numbered 7, after V lost 6 bases and J lost 4 bases. The germline gives CDR1 MGHDK, CDR2 SYGVNS. The CDR3 region is CASRAGTGVADTQYF. For the CDR3, the DNA is TGTGCCAGCAGGGCCGGGACAGGGGTTGCAGATACGCAGTATTTT.

This clonotype was observed a handful of times. The rearrangement links TRBV5-1 to TRBJ1-1; D may be TRBD1 (5 bases). In germline, CDR1 is SGHRS, CDR2 YFSETQ. Trimming took 4 bases from V and 3 from J, leaving 16 bases between them. The CDR3 is 15 amino acids. The CDR3 nucleotides are TGCGCCAGCAGCCCCCTGATGGGGGGGGACACTGAAGCTTTCTTT. It yields the protein CASSPLMGGDTEAFF. The variable domain in full, with the rest retrieved from reference TRBV5-1 and TRBJ1-1, is KAGVTQTPRYLIKTRGQQVTLSCSPISGHRSVSWYQQTPGQGLQFLFEYFSETQRNKGNFPGRFSGRQFSNSRSEMNVSTLELGDSALYLCASSPLMGGDTEAFFGQGTRLTVV.

A few counts support this clonotype. This rearrangement joins TRBV7-8 to TRBJ2-2, with 7 bases identical to TRBD2. Trimming cost V 3 bases and J 9 bases; bases outside gene matches: 22. The CDR3 length is 19 residues. Germline V gene lookup returns CDR1 SGHVS and CDR2 FQNEAQ. CDR3 sequence (DNA): TGTGCCAGCAGCTTTTCTGGTCTGTCGACTAGCAGGGACGTCCGGGAGCTGTTTTTT. This codes for CASSFSGLSTSRDVRELFF.

The V gene is TRBV7-8, the J gene TRBJ2-1, with 13 positions matching TRBD2. In germline, CDR1 is SGHVS, CDR2 FQNEAQ. V dropped 5 bases and J dropped 1; count of bases not matched to a gene: 8. The CDR3 is made up of 18 amino acids. Written as DNA, the CDR3 is TGTGCCAGCAGCCCAGGGACTAGCGGGAAGGGGTCCTACAATGAGCAGTTCTTC. It translates to CASSPGTSGKGSYNEQFF.

In its sample, this clonotype was seen a few times. The chain joins TRBV7-9 to TRBJ1-1; no reliable D call. This CDR3 contains 14 residues. CDR1 SEHNR and CDR2 FQNEAQ come from the germline V gene (reference sequence). Trimming removed 5 bases from V and 6 bases from J, with 16 bases in between. CDR3 nucleotides: TGTGCCAGCAGCCCCCCCGCGGGTGGCGCTGAAGCTTTCTTT. This gives the protein CASSPPAGGAEAFF.

This clonotype came up many times. The chain couples TRBV7-2 to TRBJ2-5, with D uncertain. Trimming stripped 5 bases from V and 5 bases from J, with 12 bases between. Germline loops: CDR1 SGHTA, CDR2 FQGNSA. The CDR3 spans 13 residues. The CDR3 coding sequence is TGTGCCAGCAGCGCCACCGGTAGGGAGACCCAGTACTTC. Its translation: CASSATGRETQYF.

This clonotype has only a few counts. The chain couples TRBV4-2 to TRBJ2-6; D is undetermined. The ends were cut back, 4 bases at V and 0 bases at J, with 13 bases in the middle. This CDR3 spans 17 amino acids. CDR1 is LGHNA and CDR2 is YNFKEQ in the germline V gene. The CDR3 coding sequence is TGTGCCAGCAGCCCCGAGGTCTCTTACTCTGGGGCCAACGTCCTGACTTTC. This gives the protein CASSPEVSYSGANVLTF.

The chain couples TRBV18 to TRBJ2-7; D is unresolved. CDR3 size: 16 residues. Germline CDR1 is KGHSH and CDR2 is LQKENI. The germline V and J ends were trimmed by 0 bases and 6 bases, with 18 bases remaining between them. The CDR3 DNA reads as TGTGCCAGCTCACCACCTTCGGTGGCGCGAAGTGGCGAGCAGTACTTC. As protein: CASSPPSVARSGEQYF.

The table lists this clonotype with a few counts. The V gene is TRBV4-2, the J gene TRBJ2-2, with D possibly being TRBD2 (6 bases). The CDR3 has 16 amino acids. The germline CDR1 and CDR2 sequences are LGHNA and YNFKEQ. V lost 0 bases and J 2 bases, leaving 10 bases between the germline ends. The CDR3 protein is CASSQEVGSNTGELFF. As DNA, the CDR3 is TGTGCCAGCAGCCAAGAGGTCGGGAGCAACACCGGGGAGCTGTTTTTT.

This clonotype was found a few times. This sequence joins TRBV29-1 and TRBJ2-7, with D possibly called TRBD1 or TRBD2 (5 bases each). The germline V gene has CDR1 SQVTM and CDR2 ANQGSEA. There are 12 residues in the CDR3. Trimming took off 4 bases at V and 6 bases at J, with 13 bases between the two ends. The CDR3 DNA follows: TGCAGCGTTGGGTATGCAGGGACCGAGCAGTACTTC. Translation gives CSVGYAGTEQYF.

This clonotype was counted between two and nine times. The V and J genes are TRBV27 and TRBJ1-2; 9 nucleotides align to TRBD1. Trimming cost V 6 bases and J 3 bases; bases outside gene matches: 5. The length of the CDR3 is 14 residues. Germline V gene data show CDR1 as MNHEY and CDR2 as SMNVEV (reference sequence). The CDR3, as DNA: TGTGCCAGCAGGCGCAGACAGGGGGACTATGGCTACACCTTC. This encodes CASRRRQGDYGYTF.

This chain uses TRBV9 with TRBJ2-3; either TRBD1 or TRBD2 may fit D (5 bases each). Germline V lookup: CDR1 SGDLS, CDR2 YYNGEE. The V gene lost 0 bases and the J gene lost 4 bases, with 9 bases spanning the gap. This CDR3 has 14 residues. CDR3 loop: CASSVGMGADTQYF. As DNA, the CDR3 is TGTGCCAGCAGCGTAGGAATGGGGGCAGATACGCAGTATTTT.

This clonotype was found a few times. The genes are TRBV6-4 and TRBJ2-2; D possibly corresponds to TRBD1 (5 bases). CDR3 length equals 14 residues. Trimming shortened V by 2 bases and J by 3 bases, and 7 bases separated the two germline ends. Germline lookup yields CDR1 MRHNA and CDR2 SNTAGT. The CDR3, as DNA: TGTGCCAGCAGTGACACAGGTTACACCGGGGAGCTGTTTTTT. As protein: CASSDTGYTGELFF.

The table lists this clonotype with a few counts. The CDR3 sequence is CSATKSYEQYF. DNA for the CDR3: TGCAGTGCTACCAAGTCCTACGAGCAGTACTTC. The J gene is TRBJ2-7, the V gene TRBV20-1; no clear D. V lost 4 bases, J lost 1 base, and 5 bases lay in between. Germline CDR1 is DFQATT and CDR2 is SNEGSKA (reference sequence). The CDR3 has 11 amino acids.

This clonotype has a count of ten or more. This chain joins TRBV10-3 and TRBJ2-2; 8 bases are shared with TRBD2. The V and J ends lost 8 bases and 5 bases, in that order; junction bases with no gene match: 7. The germline V gene encodes CDR1 ENHRY and CDR2 SYGVKD. This CDR3 region has 14 residues. The CDR3 region is CAIGAGGETGELFF. In DNA, the CDR3 is TGTGCCATCGGGGCGGGAGGTGAAACCGGGGAGCTGTTTTTT.